This TCR beta chain was identified in a study of blood T cell repertoires in COVID-19. Whole-study context: T cells, B-cell-depleted T cells, or PBMCs provided the cDNA or gDNA that served as material.

The assay was immunoSEQ multiplex PCR, and TCRdb's table has in-frame clones only and misses some. The table lists roughly 290,000 clones, more than 75% of them singletons. This clone was seen ten or more times. Germline-derived CDR1 and CDR2 are SGHRS and YFSETQ. The CDR3 loop spans 16 amino acids. Trimming removed 1 base from V and 7 bases from J; junction bases left unmatched: 13. The chain uses TRBV5-1 and TRBJ1-2, with 7 bases matching TRBD1. The sequence derives from a woman between 45 and 60 years old who had recovered from COVID-19. Sequenced material: peripheral blood. The chain's CDR3 is CASSLTSWTGGRGYTF. The CDR3 DNA follows: TGCGCCAGCAGCTTGACTTCGTGGACAGGTGGTCGTGGCTACACCTTC.